The sequence of this T cell receptor (beta chain) was determined in a study of PD-L1 blockade in urothelial cancer. For the study at large: The year 2014 saw patients start atezolizumab, 1,200 mg intravenously every 3 weeks. Reported median T cell count for blood samples was about 150,000.

Metastatic or locally advanced urothelial carcinoma was present in the patients. Patients each gave 1 to 8 samples, pretreatment and on-treatment. Data came from immunoSEQ multiplex PCR; TCRdb stores just in-frame clones and leaves some out. This table holds 65,000 to 80,000 clones, roughly 84% found once. The CDR3 contains 17 residues. The sequences come from PBMCs, collected around atezolizumab (anti-PD-L1) treatment. The chain couples TRBV21-1 to TRBJ1-3; the table's TRBD1 call for D was not verified on the DNA. TRBV21-1 is a pseudogene locus. The source is a man in his sixties or seventies with urothelial cancer. For the CDR3, the DNA is TGTGCCAGCAGCACCGGGACAGGAATAAGCTCTGGAAACACCATATATTTT. Translation gives CASSTGTGISSGNTIYF.